This T cell receptor beta chain originates from a study of lymphopenia after photon versus proton radiotherapy. The method was immunoSEQ multiplex PCR; TCRdb's version includes in-frame clones alone and lacks a portion of them. The sample has about 70,000 clones, about nine tenths seen once. From germline, CDR1 is SGHRS and CDR2 YFSETQ. This CDR3 contains 15 residues. The ends lost 3 bases at V and 1 base at J; junction bases unmatched: 5. The specimen comprised peripheral blood, sampled from a patient treated with photon-based radiotherapy. The receptor's source is a woman in her thirties or forties with cholangiocarcinoma. The chain carries TRBV5-1 and TRBJ1-1, with 8 bases lining up with TRBD1. The CDR3 reads CASSYRGGQNTEAFF. CDR3 DNA sequence: TGCGCCAGCAGCTACAGGGGGGGCCAGAACACTGAAGCTTTCTTT.